Below, 23 T cell receptor beta chains from the same sample are listed, as sequenced in a study of metastatic and nonmetastatic thyroid tumors. Every patient underwent thyroid surgery untreated. From the PCR reads, TCRdb re-called clones with MiXCR. This table has under 20,000 clones, roughly 29% appearing once. Sequencing input: tumor tissue. The receptor set was obtained from a male donor with papillary thyroid cancer or a benign thyroid nodule (not recorded which). Some clones in this sample may be carry-over from other donors' samples.

The chain is built from TRBV5-1 and TRBJ2-7, with D possibly matching TRBD1 (6 bases). The CDR3 is made up of 14 amino acids. V was pared by 2 bases and J by 5 bases, with 14 bases between. The V gene's germline CDR1 is SGHRS and CDR2 YFSETQ. Written as DNA, the CDR3 is TGCGCCAGCAGCTTCGGACAGAGCGCACACGAGCAGTACTTC. Translation gives CASSFGQSAHEQYF. Full variable domain (remainder filled in from reference TRBV5-1 and TRBJ2-7): KAGVTQTPRYLIKTRGQQVTLSCSPISGHRSVSWYQQTPGQGLQFLFEYFSETQRNKGNFPGRFSGRQFSNSRSEMNVSTLELGDSALYLCASSFGQSAHEQYFGPGTRLTVT.

The V call is TRBV11-1, the J call TRBJ1-2; the D is unclear. Germline V gene sequence: CDR1 SGHAT, CDR2 FQDESV (reference sequence). V was trimmed by 1 base and J by 0 bases, leaving 12 bases between them. The CDR3 extends over 16 amino acids. The CDR3 loop is CASSLGAGLSNYGYTF. CDR3 nucleotides: TGTGCCAGCAGCTTAGGGGCAGGCCTTTCTAACTATGGCTACACCTTC.

In its sample, this clone is medium-sized. The V and J genes are TRBV5-1 and TRBJ2-3, with 8 bases fitting TRBD2. The CDR3 covers 16 residues. Trimming took 5 bases from V and 4 from J; bases not matched to a gene: 12. The germline V gene encodes CDR1 SGHRS and CDR2 YFSETQ. CDR3 amino acids: CASRPGRAGGSDTQYF. In nucleotides, the CDR3 is TGCGCCAGCAGGCCTGGCCGGGCGGGAGGATCAGATACGCAGTATTTT.

This clone came up many times. The V gene is TRBV7-2, the J gene TRBJ1-2, with a tentative D call TRBD1 (6 bases). CDR1 and CDR2 from the germline V gene are SGHTA and FQGNSA. Trimming stripped 1 base from V and 4 bases from J, with 13 bases between. This CDR3 is built from 15 residues. CDR3 sequence: CASSLGPGEGYGYTF. DNA of the CDR3: TGTGCCAGCAGCTTAGGTCCAGGGGAGGGCTATGGCTACACCTTC.

The gene calls are TRBV20-1 and TRBJ1-2; D not certain. Deletions cut 6 bases from V and 8 bases from J, with 19 bases between. This CDR3 is 13 amino acids long. Germline V gene lookup returns CDR1 DFQATT and CDR2 SNEGSKA (reference sequence). This chain's CDR3 is CSAKPGVREGYTF. CDR3 sequence (DNA): TGCAGTGCGAAACCCGGGGTGAGGGAGGGCTACACCTTC.

The chain couples TRBV12-3 or TRBV12-4 to TRBJ1-2; D gene unclear. CDR3 length: 12 residues. V was cut by 3 bases and J by 6 bases, with 8 bases left in between. CDR3 in amino acids: CASSFAGNGYTF. CDR3 coding DNA: TGTGCCAGCAGTTTTGCCGGGAATGGCTACACCTTC.

The sample holds one count of this clone. The chain is built from TRBV20-1 and TRBJ2-7, with 8 positions matching TRBD1. The CDR3 spans 14 residues. Germline CDR1 DFQATT, CDR2 SNEGSKA (reference sequence). V lost 5 bases and J lost 3; bases outside the gene matches: 9. The CDR3 here is CSAEIRDRSYEQYF. In nucleotides, the CDR3 is TGCAGTGCTGAAATCCGGGACAGGAGCTACGAGCAGTACTTC.

The chain recombines TRBV11-1 with TRBJ2-3; D remains unclear. The CDR3 is 13 residues long. Germline V gives CDR1 SGHAT, CDR2 FQDESV (reference sequence). The V gene lost 3 bases and the J gene lost 0 bases, with 4 bases spanning the gap. Here the CDR3 reads CASSLPSTDTQYF. CDR3 DNA sequence: TGTGCCAGCAGCTTGCCAAGCACAGATACGCAGTATTTT.

The chain couples TRBV3-1 to TRBJ2-7, with D hard to call. V gave up 7 bases and J gave up 5 bases, with 12 bases separating them. This CDR3 is built from 12 residues. The germline V gene encodes CDR1 LGHDT and CDR2 YNNKEL (reference sequence). CDR3 amino acids: CASILGVNEQYF. The CDR3 region has the DNA TGTGCCAGCATCCTAGGAGTTAACGAGCAGTACTTC.

Note on this clone: This may arise from a read error, as a much more abundant clone is one base away. V usage is TRBV6-2 or TRBV6-3 and J usage is TRBJ1-4, with a possible D match to TRBD1 (6 bases). The ends were cut back, 7 bases at V and 7 bases at J, with 16 bases in the middle. In germline, CDR1 is MNHEY, CDR2 SVGEGT. The CDR3 sequence is 14 residues long. DNA for the CDR3: TGTGCCAGCATCCGGACAGTTCTACTTGAAAAACTGTTTTTT. Translating gives CASIRTVLLEKLFF.

The sample holds many counts of this clone. The chain links TRBV7-2 to TRBJ2-3; D gene uncertain. The CDR3 contains 16 residues. Germline-derived CDR1 and CDR2 are SGHTA and FQGNSA. Trimming pared 5 bases from V and 1 base from J, leaving 16 bases between. CDR3 nucleotide sequence: TGTGCCAGCAGCGCATCTCGCGACGGCGGCACAGATACGCAGTATTTT. The encoded protein is CASSASRDGGTDTQYF. Full variable domain (remainder filled in from reference TRBV7-2 and TRBJ2-3): GAGVSQSPSNKVTEKGKDVELRCDPISGHTALYWYRQSLGQGLEFLIYFQGNSAPDKSGLPSDRFSAERTGGSVSTLTIQRTQQEDSAVYLCASSASRDGGTDTQYFGPGTRLTVL.

This clone was observed many times. The chain recombines TRBV18 with TRBJ2-1; D gene unclear. The CDR3 totals 13 residues. The V and J ends lost 3 bases and 8 bases respectively, with 11 bases between them. Germline V gene data show CDR1 as KGHSH and CDR2 as LQKENI. CDR3 sequence reads: CASSPDDAYEQFF. The CDR3 bases are TGTGCCAGCTCACCCGATGATGCTTATGAGCAGTTCTTC.

This clone was counted at least ten times. The rearrangement joins TRBV5-6 to TRBJ2-7, with TRBD2 identical over 8 bases. The junction had 11 bases not matched to a gene; V was cut back by 4 bases and J by 5 bases. Germline V gives CDR1 SGHDT, CDR2 YYEEEE. The CDR3 is 15 amino acids. For the CDR3, the DNA is TGTGCCAGCAGCCTTCCGGGACTAGGCTATGACGAGCAGTACTTC. Translated, it gives CASSLPGLGYDEQYF.

Of note for this clone: Other nucleotide sequences from this sample produce the same CDR3. V usage is TRBV4-3 and J usage is TRBJ2-7; TRBD1 aligns across 8 bases. Germline V CDR1 and CDR2: LGHNA, YSLEER. CDR3 length equals 16 residues. V was clipped by 4 bases and J by 2 bases; unmatched bases: 10. This chain's CDR3 is CASSRIGTGGAYEQYF. The CDR3 coding sequence is TGCGCCAGCAGCCGCATCGGGACAGGTGGTGCCTACGAGCAGTACTTC.

This rearrangement joins TRBV9 to TRBJ2-7; 9 bases align to TRBD1. Germline CDR1 is SGDLS and CDR2 is YYNGEE. The CDR3 sequence is 13 residues long. J lost 3 bases, V lost 7 bases, and 5 bases had no gene match. CDR3 region: CASPWDRVYEQYF. DNA for the CDR3: TGTGCCAGCCCGTGGGACAGGGTCTACGAGCAGTACTTC.

This clone showed up many times. A much bigger clone sits one base away, suggesting this may be a read error. The genes are TRBV6-1 and TRBJ1-5; TRBD1 is a possible D gene (6 bases). This CDR3 has 16 amino acids. Germline CDR1 is MNHNS and CDR2 is SASEGT. The CDR3 region is CASSVGIDRSVQPRHF. Here the CDR3 DNA reads TGTGCCAGCAGTGTAGGTATCGACAGGTCGGTTCAGCCCCGGCATTTT.

Within the sample, this clone is medium-sized. The chain is built from TRBV20-1 and TRBJ2-7; 8 bases are a match to TRBD2. Looked up from germline, CDR1 is DFQATT and CDR2 is SNEGSKA (reference sequence). This CDR3 has 15 amino acids. V gave up 4 bases and J gave up 0 bases; unmatched junction bases: 8. The CDR3, as DNA: TGCAGTGCTAAGTTCGGGGGGGGCGGCTCCTACGAGCAGTACTTC. Translating it yields CSAKFGGGGSYEQYF.

The gene calls are TRBV6-2 or TRBV6-3 and TRBJ2-7, with D hard to call. The germline gives CDR1 MNHEY, CDR2 SVGEGT. Trimming removed 2 bases at V and 4 bases at J, with 6 bases between. This CDR3 is built from 12 residues. The CDR3 reads CASSYIPYEQYF. The CDR3 DNA reads TGTGCCAGCAGTTACATACCTTACGAGCAGTACTTC.

This chain connects TRBV6-2 or TRBV6-3 to TRBJ2-3; D perhaps matches TRBD2 (5 bases). Germline-derived CDR1 and CDR2 are MNHEY and SVGEGT. CDR3 size: 18 residues. Trimming removed 10 bases at V and 0 bases at J, with 26 bases between. The CDR3, as DNA: TGTGCCACACGGGCAGAAAGGGCTAGCTGGGTGAGCACAGATACGCAGTATTTT. Amino acid sequence: CATRAERASWVSTDTQYF.

Details on this clone: The conserved closing phenylalanine or tryptophan is absent in this CDR3, likely reflecting a read error. This sequence joins TRBV6-1 and TRBJ2-1, with 8 bases matching TRBD2. The CDR3 is 13 amino acids. Germline V gene sequence: CDR1 MNHNS, CDR2 SASEGT. The ends lost 11 bases at V and 7 bases at J; junction bases unmatched: 10. The CDR3 region is CADTPGGGNEQFC. The CDR3 DNA reads TGTGCCGACACGCCGGGAGGGGGGAATGAGCAGTTCTGC.

By sample fraction, this clone is medium-sized. V and J are TRBV24-1 and TRBJ2-3; 9 positions agree with TRBD2. The CDR3 has 16 amino acids. CDR1 is KGHDR, CDR2 SFDVKD, per germline. Unmatched junction bases numbered 8, after V lost 7 bases and J lost 1 base. The chain's CDR3 is CATSLAGSPGTDTQYF. CDR3 nucleotide sequence: TGTGCCACCAGCCTAGCGGGATCCCCAGGCACAGATACGCAGTATTTT.

A word on this clone: The junction does not match germline at one end; this may be a read error. The V gene is TRBV7-7, the J gene TRBJ2-5, with D possibly matching TRBD1 (5 bases). Germline V CDR1 and CDR2: SSHAT, FNYEAQ (reference sequence). This CDR3 has 13 residues. This CDR3 is CASSPRRGETQYF. CDR3 DNA: TGTGCTAGCAGCCCGCGTAGGGGTGAGACCCAGTACTTC.

The table lists this clone with a count of one. At one end, the junction sequence differs from germline, possibly due to a read error. V usage is TRBV6-1 and J usage is TRBJ2-2; TRBD2 agrees at 9 bases. The germline V gene encodes CDR1 MNHNS and CDR2 SASEGT. The CDR3 is 15 residues long. The CDR3 is CASSDGGRVTAELFF. The DNA for the CDR3 is TGTGCCAGCAGTGATGGCGGGAGGGTCACCGCGGAGCTGTTTTTT.